This TCR beta chain came from a study of cytomegalovirus exposure and HLA in healthy donors. As for the study in general: Unique TCR beta sequences numbering approximately 120 million came from around 180 million T cells in an earlier analysis.

Vbeta (60) and Jbeta (13) primers were used in the PCR. Libraries were prepared by immunoSEQ multiplex PCR; TCRdb keeps only in-frame clonotypes and omits some of them. The repertoire holds around 210,000 clones, over 75% seen once, with about 0.47% in the top ten. The V end lost 2 bases, the J end lost 3 bases, and 7 bases lay between the germline ends. Germline V lookup: CDR1 MNHEY, CDR2 SVGAGI. This CDR3 spans 13 amino acids. The chain uses TRBV6-5 and TRBJ1-1; D is unresolved. The sequence came from a boy aged 5 to 17 in good health and CMV-seronegative. Sequencing was performed on PBMCs. CDR3 region: CASSYERYTEAFF. In DNA form, the CDR3 reads TGTGCCAGCAGTTACGAGAGATACACTGAAGCTTTCTTT.